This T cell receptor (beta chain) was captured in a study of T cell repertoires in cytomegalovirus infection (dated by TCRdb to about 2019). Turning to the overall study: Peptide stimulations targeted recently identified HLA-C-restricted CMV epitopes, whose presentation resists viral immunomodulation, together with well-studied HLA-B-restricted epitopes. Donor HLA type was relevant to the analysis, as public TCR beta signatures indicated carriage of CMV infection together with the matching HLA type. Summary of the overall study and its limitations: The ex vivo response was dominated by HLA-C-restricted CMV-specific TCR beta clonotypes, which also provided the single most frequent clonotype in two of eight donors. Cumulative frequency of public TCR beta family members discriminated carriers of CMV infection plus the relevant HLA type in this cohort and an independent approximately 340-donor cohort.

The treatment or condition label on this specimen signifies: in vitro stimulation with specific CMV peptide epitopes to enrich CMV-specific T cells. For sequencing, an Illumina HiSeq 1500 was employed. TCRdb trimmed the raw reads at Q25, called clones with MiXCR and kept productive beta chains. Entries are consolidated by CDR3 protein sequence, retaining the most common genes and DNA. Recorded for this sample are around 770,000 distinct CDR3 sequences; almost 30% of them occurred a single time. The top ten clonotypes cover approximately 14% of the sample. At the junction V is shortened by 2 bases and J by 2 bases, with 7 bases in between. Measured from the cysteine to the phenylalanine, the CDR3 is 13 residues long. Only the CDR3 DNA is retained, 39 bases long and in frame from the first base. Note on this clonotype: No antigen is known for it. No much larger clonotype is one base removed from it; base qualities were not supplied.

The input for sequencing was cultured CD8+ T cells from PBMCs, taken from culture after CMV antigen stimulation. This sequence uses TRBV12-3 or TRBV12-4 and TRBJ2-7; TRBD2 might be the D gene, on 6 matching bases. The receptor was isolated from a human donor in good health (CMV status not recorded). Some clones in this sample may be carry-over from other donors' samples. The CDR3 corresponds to CASSLTSPYEQYF. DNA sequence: TGTGCCAGCAGTTTAACTAGCCCCTACGAGCAGTACTTC.